The 16 T cell receptor beta chains in this list originate from one sample, sequenced in a study of response to subunit inactivated influenza vaccine. Using its own MiXCR run on the RT-PCR reads, TCRdb lists one record per CDR3 protein. The table lists around 200,000 distinct CDR3 sequences, 12% of them singletons. These records were also assigned to another study, of T cells expressing NK-cell markers. From that report: 5'RACE template switching with UMIs produced the TCR beta cDNA.

The sample consisted of CD8+ T cells sorted from PBMCs, taken roughly 12 days after vaccination. The source is a man aged 45-60 years who received an inactivated influenza vaccine.

This clonotype was recorded a few times. The genes are TRBV28 and TRBJ2-5, with 7 nucleotides matching TRBD1. The CDR3 loop spans 14 amino acids. V lost 5 bases and J lost 2; bases outside the gene matches: 5. Germline lookup yields CDR1 MDHEN and CDR2 SYDVKM. DNA for the CDR3: TGTGCCAGCAGTGACAGGGATTCACAAGAGACCCAGTACTTC. Its translation: CASSDRDSQETQYF. Based on the CDR3 plus reference TRBV28 and TRBJ2-5, the full variable domain is DVKVTQSSRYLVKRTGEKVFLECVQDMDHENMFWYRQDPGLGLRLIYFSYDVKMKEKGDIPEGYSVSREKKERFSLILESASTNQTSMYLCASSDRDSQETQYFGPGTRLLVL.

This chain links TRBV7-6 with TRBJ2-1; either TRBD1 or TRBD2 may fit D (7 bases each). CDR3 length equals 15 residues. V lost 1 base to trimming and J lost 10 bases, with 17 bases between them. Germline V gene lookup returns CDR1 SGHVS and CDR2 FNYEAQ. This chain's CDR3 is CASSLVAGGAGEQFF. Here the CDR3 DNA reads TGTGCCAGCAGCTTAGTTGCAGGGGGGGCAGGGGAGCAGTTCTTC.

This clonotype has only a few counts. This chain joins TRBV28 and TRBJ2-1, with TRBD1 matching over 10 bases. CDR1 is MDHEN, CDR2 SYDVKM, per germline. V gave up 11 bases and J gave up 6 bases; unmatched junction bases: 4. The CDR3 is made up of 12 amino acids. In DNA, the CDR3 is TGTGCCGGCCGGACAGGGGGCAATGAGCAGTTCTTC. This encodes CAGRTGGNEQFF.

The rearrangement links TRBV7-9 to TRBJ1-1; 8 nucleotides align to TRBD1. The J segment lost 2 bases and the V segment lost 5 bases, leaving 10 bases of the junction unmatched. Per germline, CDR1 SEHNR and CDR2 FQNEAQ (reference sequence). The CDR3 extends over 16 amino acids. In DNA form, the CDR3 reads TGTGCCAGCAGCGACCGGACAGGGACTTTCAACACTGAAGCTTTCTTT. Translating it yields CASSDRTGTFNTEAFF.

The chain links TRBV11-2 to TRBJ1-1; D ambiguous. Per the germline V gene, CDR1 is SGHAT and CDR2 is FQNNGV. The CDR3 runs 13 residues. Trimming took 0 bases from V and 7 from J, leaving 9 bases between them. The CDR3 sequence: CASSLDLPVEAFF. CDR3 sequence (DNA): TGTGCCAGCAGCTTAGATCTACCAGTTGAAGCTTTCTTT.

The chain couples TRBV15 to TRBJ2-2; TRBD2 is a possible D gene (6 bases). V was clipped by 0 bases and J by 1 base, with 9 bases between them. Germline V gene sequence: CDR1 LNHNV, CDR2 YYDKDF (reference sequence). The CDR3 has 16 residues. CDR3 region: CATSRDGRGNTGELFF. Here the CDR3 DNA reads TGTGCCACCAGCAGAGATGGGCGGGGGAACACCGGGGAGCTGTTTTTT.

The V call is TRBV27, the J call TRBJ2-3; the match to TRBD2 covers 13 bases. The CDR3 covers 17 residues. V was clipped by 5 bases and J by 2 bases; unmatched bases: 7. The germline CDR1 and CDR2 sequences are MNHEY and SMNVEV (reference sequence). CDR3 nucleotides: TGTGCCAGCAGTGGTCTAGGACTAGCGGGAGTCACAGATACGCAGTATTTT. Translation: CASSGLGLAGVTDTQYF.

This clonotype was recorded a few times. This chain joins TRBV11-3 and TRBJ2-1; 12 bases are a match to TRBD2. The germline CDR1 and CDR2 sequences are SGHNT and YENEEA. V lost 1 base, J lost 8 bases, and 3 bases stayed unmatched. This CDR3 spans 15 amino acids. DNA of the CDR3: TGTGCCAGCAGCTTAGGGACTAGCGGGATACATGAGCAGTTCTTC. Its protein is CASSLGTSGIHEQFF.

This sequence joins TRBV6-1 and TRBJ2-6; D is perhaps TRBD2 (5 bases). The germline V gene encodes CDR1 MNHNS and CDR2 SASEGT. The CDR3 runs 15 residues. Trimming took 5 bases from V and 0 from J, leaving 8 bases between them. Here the CDR3 DNA reads TGTGCCAGCAGTACGAGGGACTCTGGGGCCAACGTCCTGACTTTC. This gives the protein CASSTRDSGANVLTF.

This clonotype was recorded a few times. The genes are TRBV29-1 and TRBJ2-1; 7 bases fit TRBD2. Losses at the gene ends were 6 bases for V and 7 bases for J; bases not matched to a gene: 9. The germline gives CDR1 SQVTM, CDR2 ANQGSEA. The CDR3 covers 13 residues. CDR3 residues: CSVITGTTNEQFF. CDR3 bases: TGCAGCGTGATTACCGGGACTACTAATGAGCAGTTCTTC.

This clonotype was counted a few times. This chain links TRBV3-1 with TRBJ1-5; D perhaps matches TRBD1 (5 bases). The V gene's germline CDR1 is LGHDT and CDR2 YNNKEL (reference sequence). CDR3 length: 17 residues. V was shortened by 0 bases and J by 1 base, with 13 bases between the two germline ends. CDR3 loop: CASSQDGAVDSNQPQHF. In nucleotides, the CDR3 is TGTGCCAGCAGCCAAGATGGGGCAGTGGACAGCAATCAGCCCCAGCATTTT.

J is TRBJ2-7 and V is TRBV3-1, with 13 bases that match TRBD2. Germline assignment: CDR1 LGHDT and CDR2 YNNKEL (reference sequence). J gave up 7 bases and V 0 bases, and 6 bases lay outside the gene matches. The CDR3 runs to 16 residues. The CDR3 DNA reads as TGTGCCAGCAGCCAAGATGGACTAGCGGGAGTCGGGGAGCAGTACTTC. Protein sequence: CASSQDGLAGVGEQYF.

The V gene is TRBV19, the J gene TRBJ1-6; D not certain. Germline lookup yields CDR1 LNHDA and CDR2 SQIVND (reference sequence). Deletions cut 3 bases from V and 4 bases from J, with 7 bases between. The CDR3 is 14 amino acids. CDR3: CASSIGQYNSPLHF. The CDR3 nucleotides read TGTGCCAGTAGTATCGGGCAGTATAATTCACCCCTCCACTTT.

This clonotype came up a few times. V is TRBV11-1 and J is TRBJ2-7, with 13 bases matching TRBD2. CDR1 and CDR2 from the germline V gene are SGHAT and FQDESV (reference sequence). V lost 4 bases, J lost 6 bases, and 24 bases stayed unmatched. The CDR3 is 21 amino acids. CDR3 nucleotides: TGTGCCAGCAGCTCCAGACTAGCGGGAGGTATAGAAGGCCTTATGTCGGGCGAGCAGTACTTC. Translation gives CASSSRLAGGIEGLMSGEQYF.

This clonotype turned up a few times. The gene calls are TRBV5-6 and TRBJ2-5; a weak D match, TRBD2 (6 bases). The ends were cut back, 5 bases at V and 4 bases at J, with 21 bases in the middle. The CDR3 consists of 16 residues. Germline CDR1 and CDR2: SGHDT and YYEEEE. This CDR3 is CASSSGYSTAGETQYF. The DNA of the CDR3 is TGTGCCAGCAGTTCGGGGTATTCGACAGCGGGAGAGACCCAGTACTTC.

This clonotype was detected only a few times. This chain joins TRBV11-3 and TRBJ2-4; D perhaps matches TRBD2 (5 bases). CDR3 length: 13 amino acids. V was shortened by 5 bases and J by 8 bases, with 13 bases between the two germline ends. Germline V lookup: CDR1 SGHNT, CDR2 YENEEA. The CDR3 loop is CASSPYFGDIQYF. The CDR3 bases are TGTGCCAGCAGCCCATACTTCGGGGACATTCAGTACTTC.